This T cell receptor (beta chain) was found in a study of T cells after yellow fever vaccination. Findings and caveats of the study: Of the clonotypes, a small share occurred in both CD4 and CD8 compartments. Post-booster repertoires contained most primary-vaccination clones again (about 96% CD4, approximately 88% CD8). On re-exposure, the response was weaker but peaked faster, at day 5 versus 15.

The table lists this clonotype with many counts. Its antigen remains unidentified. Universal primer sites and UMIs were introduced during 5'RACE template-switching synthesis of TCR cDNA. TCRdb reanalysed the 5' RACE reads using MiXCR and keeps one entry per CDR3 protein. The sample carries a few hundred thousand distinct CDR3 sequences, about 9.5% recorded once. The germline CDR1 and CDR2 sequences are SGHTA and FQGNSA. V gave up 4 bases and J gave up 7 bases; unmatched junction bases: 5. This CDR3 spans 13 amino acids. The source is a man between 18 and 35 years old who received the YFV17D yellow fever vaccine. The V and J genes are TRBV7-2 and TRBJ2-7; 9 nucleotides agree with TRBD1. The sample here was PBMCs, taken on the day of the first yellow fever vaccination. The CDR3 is CASSSGTGWEQYF. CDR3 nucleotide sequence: TGTGCCAGCAGCTCTGGGACAGGGTGGGAGCAGTACTTC.